A single sample gave rise to the 21 T cell receptor beta chains below, sequenced in a study of T cell clonotyping in hematopoietic cell transplantation. Only in-frame clones appear in the TCRdb table, and some are missing; sequencing was by immunoSEQ multiplex PCR. The data contain around 14,000 clones, 90% to 95% of them singletons. The material was PBMCs, obtained 30 days after allogeneic stem cell transplant. The receptors originated from a male patient aged 55-69 years who had an allogeneic stem cell transplant from an unrelated donor, so the T cells may come from the graft donor. Some clones in this sample may be carry-over from other donors' samples.

By sample fraction, this clone is medium-sized. The J gene is TRBJ1-3, the V gene TRBV29-1, with unresolved D. Germline lookup yields CDR1 SQVTM and CDR2 ANQGSEA. This CDR3 is built from 14 residues. Trimming shortened V by 4 bases and J by 2 bases, and 12 bases separated the two germline ends. The CDR3 is CSVVVSLTGNTIYF. The CDR3 nucleotides read TGCAGCGTTGTCGTTTCCCTCACTGGAAACACCATATATTTT.

The chain is built from TRBV25-1 and TRBJ1-3; possible D gene TRBD1, 5 bases. V lost 3 bases and J 1 base, leaving 7 bases between the germline ends. This CDR3 contains 14 residues. In germline, CDR1 is MGHDK, CDR2 SYGVNS. Here the CDR3 DNA reads TGTGCCAGCAGTGACAGGGTGTCTGGAAACACCATATATTTT. As protein: CASSDRVSGNTIYF.

V and J are TRBV7-9 and TRBJ2-6; D not certain. Germline V gene sequence: CDR1 SEHNR, CDR2 FQNEAQ (reference sequence). The CDR3 consists of 14 residues. V lost 6 bases and J 2 bases, leaving 8 bases between the germline ends. In DNA form, the CDR3 reads TGTGCCAGCAGTGTCACCACTGGGGCCAACGTCCTGACTTTC. It translates to CASSVTTGANVLTF.

V and J are TRBV4-2 and TRBJ1-1; no definite D call. Germline lookup yields CDR1 LGHNA and CDR2 YNFKEQ. Trimming pared 0 bases from V and 8 bases from J, leaving 10 bases between. CDR3 length equals 13 residues. CDR3 protein: CASSQEFSEEAFF. Written as DNA, the CDR3 is TGTGCCAGCAGCCAAGAATTCAGTGAGGAAGCTTTCTTT.

The chain has TRBV7-8 and TRBJ1-2; D call uncertain. Looked up from germline, CDR1 is SGHVS and CDR2 is FQNEAQ. V was trimmed by 4 bases and J by 6 bases, leaving 18 bases between them. The CDR3 length is 15 residues. CDR3 DNA sequence: TGTGCCAGCAGCTCGCGGGTCGGCGGGCATGATGGCTACACCTTC. Translated, it gives CASSSRVGGHDGYTF.

The rearrangement uses TRBV4-2 and TRBJ2-3, with TRBD1 matching 9 bases. Germline V gene lookup returns CDR1 LGHNA and CDR2 YNFKEQ. J was trimmed by 2 bases and V by 6 bases; bases with no gene match: 15. The CDR3 is made up of 18 amino acids. CDR3 nucleotides: TGTGCCAGCAGACCTCTTCTCCGGCGGGACAGGGACACAGATACGCAGTATTTT. This sequence encodes CASRPLLRRDRDTDTQYF.

The V call is TRBV5-6, the J call TRBJ2-7; D is undetermined. Trimming stripped 2 bases from V and 0 bases from J, with 9 bases between. The CDR3 is 14 residues long. Germline loops: CDR1 SGHDT, CDR2 YYEEEE. CDR3 region: CASSFRRSSYEQYF. Written as DNA, the CDR3 is TGTGCCAGCAGCTTCCGGCGTAGCTCCTACGAGCAGTACTTC. Full variable domain (remainder filled in from reference TRBV5-6 and TRBJ2-7): DAGVTQSPTHLIKTRGQQVTLRCSPKSGHDTVSWYQQALGQGPQFIFQYYEEEERQRGNFPDRFSGHQFPNYSSELNVNALLLGDSALYLCASSFRRSSYEQYFGPGTRLTVT.

This chain links TRBV5-8 with TRBJ1-4; 7 nucleotides line up with TRBD1. CDR3 length: 15 amino acids. Germline trimming cut 3 bases from V and 8 bases from J; bases unmatched to any gene: 10. Germline loops: CDR1 SGHTS, CDR2 YDEGEE. CDR3 sequence: CASSSGQAAGEKLFF. The CDR3 DNA follows: TGTGCCAGCAGCTCAGGACAGGCGGCTGGGGAAAAACTGTTTTTT.

This clone was detected once. The rearrangement joins TRBV2 to TRBJ1-4; D uncertain. The V end lost 4 bases, the J end lost 8 bases, and 14 bases lay between the germline ends. CDR1 and CDR2 (germline): SNHLY, FYNNEI. The CDR3 is 14 residues long. The CDR3 region is CASSARRQKEKLFF. The CDR3 DNA reads as TGTGCCAGCAGTGCCCGTCGGCAGAAGGAAAAACTGTTTTTT.

Turning to this clone: The DNA is left out, because the CDR3 cannot be placed on it with certainty; the CDR3 is given as TCRdb lists it. The J gene is TRBJ2-7, the V gene TRBV6-5; the table's D call of TRBD2 was not tested on the DNA. The CDR3 is 14 amino acids long, termini counted. Germline V gene lookup returns CDR1 MNHEY and CDR2 SVGAGI. CDR3 loop: CASSPSEFGAGSYF.

The V and J genes are TRBV6-1 and TRBJ1-5; TRBD1 agrees at 7 bases. The CDR3 runs 14 residues. CDR1 and CDR2 (germline): MNHNS, SASEGT. The trim removed 8 bases at V and 2 bases at J, leaving 6 bases unmatched. The CDR3 reads CASSDTGGNQPQHF. As DNA, the CDR3 is TGTGCCAGCTCAGATACAGGGGGCAATCAGCCCCAGCATTTT.

This sequence joins TRBV7-9 and TRBJ1-2, with a tentative D call TRBD1 (6 bases). Trimming left V 7 bases short and J 5 bases short, with 14 bases between. The CDR3 runs to 13 residues. In germline, CDR1 is SEHNR, CDR2 FQNEAQ (reference sequence). CDR3 nucleotides: TGTGCCAGCACCCAACAGGGACGGTATGGCTACACCTTC. Translation: CASTQQGRYGYTF.

The chain links TRBV29-1 to TRBJ1-1; D gene uncertain. The V gene lost 5 bases and the J gene lost 0 bases, with 10 bases spanning the gap. The CDR3 consists of 13 residues. Germline lookup yields CDR1 SQVTM and CDR2 ANQGSEA. The CDR3 sequence: CSVRPGVNTEAFF. The CDR3 region has the DNA TGCAGCGTTCGGCCCGGGGTGAACACTGAAGCTTTCTTT.

This chain uses TRBV10-3 with TRBJ2-5; a possible D gene is TRBD1 (6 bases). V was cut by 0 bases and J by 5 bases, with 10 bases left in between. CDR1 is ENHRY, CDR2 SYGVKD, per germline. The CDR3 has 14 amino acids. The CDR3 spells CAISESDRMETQYF. The CDR3 region has the DNA TGTGCCATCAGTGAGTCGGACAGAATGGAGACCCAGTACTTC.

The chain couples TRBV5-1 to TRBJ1-2; D is perhaps TRBD1 (6 bases). V was pared by 4 bases and J by 5 bases, with 18 bases between. CDR3 length: 15 amino acids. The germline gives CDR1 SGHRS, CDR2 YFSETQ. The CDR3 coding sequence is TGCGCCAGCAGCAACGTTACAGGGATGAAATATGGCTACACCTTC. Translation gives CASSNVTGMKYGYTF.

This clone was recorded only once. The rearrangement joins TRBV4-3 to TRBJ1-5; D gene unclear. The CDR3 covers 14 residues. Germline CDR1 and CDR2: LGHNA and YSLEER. V shed 1 base and J shed 2 bases, with 6 bases lying between them. The CDR3, as DNA: TGCGCCAGCAGCCAAGGGCTAGGCAATCAGCCCCAGCATTTT. This encodes CASSQGLGNQPQHF.

The chain combines TRBV6-5 with TRBJ2-2; possibly TRBD1 or TRBD2 for D (5 bases each). Trimming pared 2 bases from V and 6 bases from J, leaving 7 bases between. The length of the CDR3 is 13 residues. The germline gives CDR1 MNHEY, CDR2 SVGAGI. CDR3 DNA: TGTGCCAGCAGTTACGGGGGTCCCGGGGAGCTGTTTTTT. Translated, it gives CASSYGGPGELFF.

This clone was seen only once. The chain combines TRBV2 with TRBJ2-7, with D possibly matching TRBD1 (6 bases). Looked up from germline, CDR1 is SNHLY and CDR2 is FYNNEI. Trimming pared 4 bases from V and 3 bases from J, leaving 13 bases between. The CDR3 covers 14 residues. The CDR3 DNA reads as TGTGCCAGCAGTGGGACAGAAGTAAGCTACGAGCAGTACTTC. Translated: CASSGTEVSYEQYF.

By share, this clone ranks as medium-sized. The same CDR3 can be traced to other DNA sequences in this sample. The chain joins TRBV6-5 to TRBJ1-1, with D perhaps matching TRBD1 (5 bases). CDR1 is MNHEY, CDR2 SVGAGI, per germline. This CDR3 contains 12 residues. Trimming took 2 bases from V and 5 from J, leaving 6 bases between them. The CDR3 loop is CASSYGGTEAFF. In nucleotides, the CDR3 is TGTGCCAGCAGTTACGGGGGGACTGAAGCTTTCTTT.

This clone occurred a few times. This chain links TRBV19 with TRBJ1-2, with no clear D. Germline V gene sequence: CDR1 LNHDA, CDR2 SQIVND (reference sequence). V was trimmed by 3 bases and J by 0 bases, leaving 8 bases between them. The CDR3 extends over 14 amino acids. In DNA form, the CDR3 reads TGTGCCAGTAGTATCTCGGTCACTAACTATGGCTACACCTTC. Amino acid sequence: CASSISVTNYGYTF.

This sequence joins TRBV29-1 and TRBJ2-3, with 12 nucleotides matching TRBD2. Germline CDR1 SQVTM, CDR2 ANQGSEA. CDR3 length: 15 residues. After removal of 6 bases from V and 1 base from J, the junction contained 5 bases not matched to a gene. The CDR3: CSVLGLAGRTDTQYF. The CDR3 nucleotides are TGCAGCGTCCTGGGACTAGCGGGCCGCACAGATACGCAGTATTTT.